This T cell receptor beta chain comes out of a study of blood T cell repertoires in COVID-19. As for the study in general: The United States, Italy and Spain supplied acute and convalescent COVID-19 samples. PBMCs, B-cell-depleted T cells, or T cells were the source of the cDNA or gDNA that made up the material.

As originally analysed: Estimation of nucleated cell counts relied on the amplification of reference gene primers. Repertoires were generated with immunoSEQ multiplex PCR, while TCRdb's copy carries only in-frame clones and drops some. Clonal size and the V and J genes are those of that table, whereas D and trimming came from the DNA. The data contain 150,000 to 200,000 clones, 90% to 95% of them singletons. This clone was picked up one time. The sequencing input was peripheral blood. The receptor's source is a woman aged 55-69 years with COVID-19, enrolled during active disease.

CDR3 loop: CASSEGRVYNSPLHF. For the CDR3, the DNA is TGTGCCAGCAGTGAAGGGCGGGTGTATAATTCACCCCTCCACTTT. The chain uses TRBV6-1 and TRBJ1-6; D is ambiguous. Germline CDR1 MNHNS, CDR2 SASEGT. Trimming removed 1 base at V and 4 bases at J, with 8 bases between. The CDR3 has 15 amino acids.